The 8 T cell receptor beta chains below all came from one sample that was sequenced in a study of blood T cells in healthy people across ages. A J-beta primer mix and a sample-barcoded 5' primer were used in a second PCR of roughly 6 to 11 cycles. TCRdb independently ran MiXCR on the 5' RACE reads; one entry per CDR3 protein. The sample yields about 1,800,000 distinct CDR3 sequences, roughly 28% seen once. The sequenced sample consisted of blood. The receptors shown here come from a young woman in good health.

This clonotype was observed a handful of times. DNA of the CDR3: TGTGCCACCGGGCGTATGACAACCGGGTCTTACAATGAGCAGTTCTTC. Residues: CATGRMTTGSYNEQFF. The chain recombines TRBV6-5 with TRBJ2-1; D is unclear. Germline CDR1 MNHEY, CDR2 SVGAGI. Trimming stripped 10 bases from V and 4 bases from J, with 23 bases between. The length of the CDR3 is 16 residues.

The V call is TRBV11-2, the J call TRBJ1-1; TRBD1 matches at 7 bases. Losses at the gene ends were 8 bases for V and 0 bases for J; bases not matched to a gene: 6. CDR3 length equals 14 residues. The germline CDR1 and CDR2 sequences are SGHAT and FQNNGV. The DNA of the CDR3 is TGTGCCAGCGGCCGCGACAGGGTGAACACTGAAGCTTTCTTT. This gives the protein CASGRDRVNTEAFF.

This clonotype has a handful of counts. The chain joins TRBV5-1 to TRBJ2-5; 8 nucleotides match TRBD1. Germline CDR1 and CDR2: SGHRS and YFSETQ. The CDR3 is 14 residues long. V lost 4 bases and J lost 5; bases outside the gene matches: 7. As DNA, the CDR3 is TGCGCCAGCAGCCCGCAGGGGGCGGATGAGACCCAGTACTTC. It encodes CASSPQGADETQYF.

In its sample, this clonotype was seen a few times. This may be a read error: a much more frequent sequence differs by one nucleotide. V and J are TRBV7-2 and TRBJ2-7, with D perhaps given as TRBD1 or TRBD2 (6 bases each). Trimming pared 0 bases from V and 5 bases from J, leaving 11 bases between. The length of the CDR3 is 14 residues. Germline values: CDR1 SGHTA, CDR2 FQGNSA. The CDR3 sequence: CASSLARGGHEQYF. DNA of the CDR3: TGTGCCAGCAGCTTAGCGCGTGGGGGGCACGAGCAGTACTTC.

The rearrangement uses TRBV13 and TRBJ2-7; D gene unclear. Looked up from germline, CDR1 is PRHDT and CDR2 is FYEKMQ (reference sequence). The CDR3 runs 12 residues. V lost 5 bases and J 9 bases, leaving 14 bases between the germline ends. Here the CDR3 DNA reads TGTGCCAGCAGCCCAGGCCTGGGCCCGCAGTACTTC. Translating it yields CASSPGLGPQYF.

This clonotype was recorded a few times. The chain employs TRBV2 and TRBJ2-7, with 9 positions matching TRBD1. Germline CDR1 reads SNHLY; CDR2 reads FYNNEI. J was trimmed by 3 bases and V by 2 bases; bases with no gene match: 11. The CDR3 consists of 17 residues. CDR3 in DNA: TGTGCCAGCAGTGAAAGGGGGACAGGGCCAGCGGTCTACGAGCAGTACTTC. Amino acids: CASSERGTGPAVYEQYF.

CDR3 protein: CASSLGGLANVLTF. The CDR3 DNA sequence: TGTGCCAGCAGCTTAGGAGGGTTGGCCAACGTCCTGACTTTC. The rearrangement links TRBV7-2 to TRBJ2-6, with D possibly TRBD2 on 5 matching bases. V was trimmed by 1 base and J by 6 bases, leaving 7 bases between them. This CDR3 comprises 14 residues. Per germline, CDR1 SGHTA and CDR2 FQGNSA.

V usage is TRBV18 and J usage is TRBJ2-1, with TRBD2 matching over 7 bases. The CDR3 is 15 residues long. Germline CDR1 reads KGHSH; CDR2 reads LQKENI. Trimming cost V 5 bases and J 7 bases; bases outside gene matches: 11. CDR3 loop: CASSGSGTISNEQFF. CDR3 DNA: TGTGCCAGCTCAGGCTCCGGGACTATCTCGAATGAGCAGTTCTTC.